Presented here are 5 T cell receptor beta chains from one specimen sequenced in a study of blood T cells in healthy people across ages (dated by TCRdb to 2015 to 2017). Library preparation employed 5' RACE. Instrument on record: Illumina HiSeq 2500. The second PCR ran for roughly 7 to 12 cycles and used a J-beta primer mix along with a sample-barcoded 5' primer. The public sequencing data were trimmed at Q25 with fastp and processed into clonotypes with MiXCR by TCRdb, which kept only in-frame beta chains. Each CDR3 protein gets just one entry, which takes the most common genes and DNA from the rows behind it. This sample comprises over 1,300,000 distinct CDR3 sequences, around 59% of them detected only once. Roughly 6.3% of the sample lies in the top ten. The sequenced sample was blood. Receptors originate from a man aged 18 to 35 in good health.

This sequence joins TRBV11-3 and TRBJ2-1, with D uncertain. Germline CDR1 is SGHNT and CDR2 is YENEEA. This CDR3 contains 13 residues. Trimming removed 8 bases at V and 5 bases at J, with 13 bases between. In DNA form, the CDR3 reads TGTGCCAGCGGGGAAAAAGTCAACAATGAGCAGTTCTTC. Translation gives CASGEKVNNEQFF.

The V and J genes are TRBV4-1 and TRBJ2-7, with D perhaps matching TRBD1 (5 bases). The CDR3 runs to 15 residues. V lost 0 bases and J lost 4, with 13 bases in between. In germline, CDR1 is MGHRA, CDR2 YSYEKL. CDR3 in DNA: TGCGCCAGCAGCCAAGATAAGGGGTACGGGTACGAGCAGTACTTC. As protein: CASSQDKGYGYEQYF.

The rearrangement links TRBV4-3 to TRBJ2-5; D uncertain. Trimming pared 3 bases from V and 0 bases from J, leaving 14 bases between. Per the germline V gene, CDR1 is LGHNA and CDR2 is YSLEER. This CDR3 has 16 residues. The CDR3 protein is CASSQDLNSYQETQYF. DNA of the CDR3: TGCGCCAGCAGCCAGGATTTGAACAGTTACCAAGAGACCCAGTACTTC.

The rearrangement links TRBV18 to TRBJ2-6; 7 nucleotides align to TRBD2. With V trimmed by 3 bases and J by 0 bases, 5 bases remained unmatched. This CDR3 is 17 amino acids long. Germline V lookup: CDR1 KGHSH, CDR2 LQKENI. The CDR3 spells CASSPRGIHSGANVLTF. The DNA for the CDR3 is TGTGCCAGCTCACCGCGGGGGATCCACTCTGGGGCCAACGTCCTGACTTTC.

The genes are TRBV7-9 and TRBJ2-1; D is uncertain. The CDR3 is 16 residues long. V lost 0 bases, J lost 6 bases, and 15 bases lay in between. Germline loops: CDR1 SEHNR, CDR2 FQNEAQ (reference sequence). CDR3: CASSLAGLVRSNEQFF. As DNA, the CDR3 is TGTGCCAGCAGCTTAGCGGGCCTGGTGCGAAGCAATGAGCAGTTCTTC.